This T cell receptor beta chain is drawn from a study of technical replicates of blood from a few donors. The V gene's germline CDR1 is SGHDN and CDR2 FVKESK. Trimming removed 1 base at V and 2 bases at J, with 12 bases between. The CDR3 extends over 16 amino acids. Sequenced by immunoSEQ multiplex PCR; TCRdb stores in-frame clones only, minus some. Among about 72,000 clones listed, nearly 97% were seen once. Sample: T cells isolated from PBMCs. This TCR came from a human donor in good health. The chain combines TRBV14 with TRBJ2-1; no firm D call. The CDR3 DNA reads TGTGCCAGCAGCCAAGGATACGCGTTAACCTACAATGAGCAGTTCTTC. Protein: CASSQGYALTYNEQFF.